The entry below describes one TCR beta chain. At one end the junction does not follow the germline gene, possibly because of a read error. TCR beta cDNA was made from roughly 450 ng total RNA with a constant-region primer. What produced the TCR beta libraries was three nested multiplex PCR rounds using slightly modified ARM-PCR. MiXCR, run by TCRdb on the multiplex PCR reads, gives a single entry per CDR3 protein. The table shows fewer than 350,000 distinct CDR3 sequences, with 65% occurring only once. The entry originates in a study of tumor-infiltrating lymphocytes in primary liver carcinoma. Study-wide background: Roughly 3.5 to 8 million productive TCRbeta reads were obtained per sample, with similar numbers across tissue types.

Germline DNA was extracted too, while blood RNA derived from unsorted whole blood. It was before surgery that four milliliters of peripheral blood were collected. Sequencing used peripheral blood. The sequence was obtained from a man aged 35 to 55 with primary liver carcinoma and hepatitis B virus infection.

CDR3 sequence reads: CASNLAAMTGAYEQYF. The CDR3 DNA reads TGTGCCAGCAACTTGGCCGCGATGACAGGGGCCTACGAGCAGTACTTC. The V call is TRBV5-4, the J call TRBJ2-7; TRBD1 agrees at 8 bases. This CDR3 has 16 residues. Germline V gene data show CDR1 as SGHNT and CDR2 as YYREEE (reference sequence).